This TCR beta chain is from a study of shared clonotypes between healthy human individuals. Generated by immunoSEQ multiplex PCR, the TCRdb table keeps only in-frame clones and is missing some. Counted here are about 680,000 clones, around 90% occurring once; the ten biggest clones make up more than 20%. CD8 cells classed as naive were CD45RO-negative and positively selected for CCR7, excluding terminally differentiated effector memory CD45RA+ cells. This clonotype was sampled from a man aged 25 to 40 in good health. Sequencing was done on a sample of naive CD8+ T cells sorted from blood.

DNA for the CDR3: TGTGCCAGCAGCACCCGGGACACCCTGAACACTGAAGCTTTCTTT. Translated, it gives CASSTRDTLNTEAFF. The rearrangement links TRBV5-8 to TRBJ1-1, with D possibly TRBD1 on 6 matching bases. This CDR3 is 15 amino acids long. Germline CDR1 SGHTS, CDR2 YDEGEE. The germline V and J ends were trimmed by 4 bases and 0 bases, with 13 bases remaining between them.